A selection of T cell receptor beta chains follows, all from one sample in a study of identical twins. Each CDR3 protein is one row after TCRdb ran MiXCR on the 5' RACE reads. The repertoire consists of around 1.7 million distinct CDR3 sequences, with more than 30% occurring once and the leading ten covering about 0.3%. Source material: cord blood. The receptor set was obtained from a newborn girl in good health. The CDR3 runs from the conserved cysteine through the conserved F or W. Fields, in order: CDR3 protein, CDR3 DNA, clone size, V gene, D gene, J gene. A D gene is named only where the DNA matches it firmly. Clone size appears in some rows only: once, few, many, or a class for an expanded clone.

CDR3 protein: CASGGLTNTEAFF; CDR3 DNA: TGTGCCAGCGGGGGACTGACGAACACTGAAGCTTTCTTT; clone size: NA; V gene: TRBV9; D gene: NA; J gene: TRBJ1-1
CDR3 protein: CASSGPRCDTQYF; CDR3 DNA: TGTGCCTCCAGTGGGCCCCGGTGCGATACGCAGTATTTT; clone size: NA; V gene: TRBV24-1; D gene: NA; J gene: TRBJ2-3
CDR3 protein: CASSSPIGTSGDYEQYF; CDR3 DNA: TGTGCCAGCAGTTCGCCGATCGGGACTAGCGGAGATTACGAGCAGTACTTC; clone size: NA; V gene: TRBV28; D gene: TRBD2; J gene: TRBJ2-7
CDR3 protein: CSARGEGGATNEKLFF; CDR3 DNA: TGCAGTGCCCGAGGGGAGGGTGGGGCAACTAATGAAAAACTGTTTTTT; clone size: NA; V gene: TRBV20-1; D gene: NA; J gene: TRBJ1-4
CDR3 protein: CSVDAESNYGYTF; CDR3 DNA: TGCAGCGTTGATGCCGAATCAAACTATGGCTACACCTTC; clone size: NA; V gene: TRBV29-1; D gene: NA; J gene: TRBJ1-2
CDR3 protein: CASSFPHNSSGDTQYF; CDR3 DNA: TGTGCCAGCAGCTTTCCTCACAACTCTAGTGGAGATACGCAGTATTTT; clone size: NA; V gene: TRBV11-2; D gene: NA; J gene: TRBJ2-3
CDR3 protein: CAISSGADYGYTF; CDR3 DNA: TGTGCCATCAGTTCGGGGGCTGACTATGGCTACACCTTC; clone size: NA; V gene: TRBV10-3; D gene: NA; J gene: TRBJ1-2
CDR3 protein: CASSRSRELVNTQYF; CDR3 DNA: TGTGCCAGCAGCCGGAGCAGGGAGTTAGTTAATACGCAGTATTTT; clone size: few; V gene: TRBV3-1; D gene: NA; J gene: TRBJ2-3
CDR3 protein: CASNAYTQYF; CDR3 DNA: TGTGCCAGCAACGCGTATACGCAGTATTTT; clone size: few; V gene: TRBV6-1; D gene: NA; J gene: TRBJ2-3
CDR3 protein: CASSLGRDRSQPQHF; CDR3 DNA: TGTGCCAGCAGTTTAGGTCGGGACAGGTCTCAGCCCCAGCATTTT; clone size: many; V gene: TRBV12-3/TRBV12-4; D gene: TRBD1; J gene: TRBJ1-5
CDR3 protein: CASSQFGLNTDTQYF; CDR3 DNA: TGCGCCAGCAGCCAATTCGGGCTTAACACAGATACGCAGTATTTT; clone size: NA; V gene: TRBV4-1; D gene: NA; J gene: TRBJ2-3
CDR3 protein: CASSLSLPKASYEQYF; CDR3 DNA: TGTGCCAGCAGTTTATCGCTCCCTAAGGCCTCCTACGAGCAGTACTTC; clone size: few; V gene: TRBV27; D gene: NA; J gene: TRBJ2-7
CDR3 protein: CASSLNRHYGYTF; CDR3 DNA: TGCGCCAGCAGCTTGAACCGACACTATGGCTACACCTTC; clone size: many; V gene: TRBV12-3/TRBV12-4; D gene: NA; J gene: TRBJ1-2
CDR3 protein: CASSLVHQGWETQYF; CDR3 DNA: TGTGCCAGCAGTCTTGTTCATCAGGGGTGGGAGACCCAGTACTTC; clone size: NA; V gene: TRBV27; D gene: NA; J gene: TRBJ2-5
CDR3 protein: CASSAGGAGANVLTF; CDR3 DNA: TGTGCCAGCAGTGCCGGAGGCGCTGGGGCCAACGTCCTGACTTTC; clone size: NA; V gene: TRBV28; D gene: NA; J gene: TRBJ2-6
CDR3 protein: CASSLARVGGTEAFF; CDR3 DNA: TGTGCCAGCAGTTTAGCCCGGGTGGGGGGCACTGAAGCTTTCTTT; clone size: NA; V gene: TRBV12-3/TRBV12-4; D gene: NA; J gene: TRBJ1-1
CDR3 protein: CSARDQASGGKNIQYF; CDR3 DNA: TGCAGTGCTAGAGATCAGGCTAGCGGGGGGAAAAACATTCAGTACTTC; clone size: NA; V gene: TRBV20-1; D gene: TRBD2; J gene: TRBJ2-4
CDR3 protein: CASSLAGGREQYF; CDR3 DNA: TGCGCCAGCAGCTTGGCCGGGGGTCGCGAGCAGTACTTC; clone size: many; V gene: TRBV5-1; D gene: NA; J gene: TRBJ2-7